Detailed here is one T cell receptor (beta chain). Antigen unknown. CDR1 SGHAT and CDR2 FQNNGV come from the germline V gene. The V and J ends lost 1 base and 2 bases respectively, with 6 bases between them. CDR3 length: 15 amino acids. This record belongs to a study of beta chain features in type 1 diabetes. Overall study findings and caveats: Type 1 diabetes patients showed a moderate but significant shortening of TCRB CDR3s in all four CD4+ subsets.

Of the isolated RNA, all was reverse transcribed, and so the sequenced material was expressed TCRB transcripts. Clones were sequenced by immunoSEQ multiplex PCR, and TCRdb holds only the in-frame ones, with some missing. The data contain roughly 330,000 clones, less than 15% of them singletons. The sample was naive CD4+ T cells from blood. The receptor's source is a woman in her late teens or twenties with type 1 diabetes. The chain combines TRBV11-2 with TRBJ2-6; no reliable D call. CDR3 sequence reads: CASSLGPPGANVLTF. CDR3 nucleotide sequence: TGTGCCAGCAGCTTAGGGCCCCCTGGGGCCAACGTCCTGACTTTC.